The sequence of this T cell receptor (beta chain) was determined in a study of CD8+CD57+ T cells in acquired aplastic anemia. As for the study in general: Roughly 3.2 ug was the average amount of DNA from sorted CD4+ and CD8+ cells.

Patients sequenced had flow cytometry evidence of CD8+CD57+ cell expansion. TCR beta VDJ and CDR3 were profiled, and genomic DNA was the template. TCRdb itself ran the reads through MiXCR, one entry per CDR3 protein. The sample has more than 45,000 distinct CDR3 sequences; around 50% are singletons. The study's findings and limits: Found in both controls and patients were around 31 CD8+ CDR3 sequences. CD8+ Simpson's diversity did not differ significantly between patients and controls.

This clonotype was counted many times. Its target is unknown. V dropped 2 bases and J dropped 8 bases, with 7 bases sitting between them. Germline V gene lookup returns CDR1 KGHSH and CDR2 LQKENI. This CDR3 has 12 residues. This chain links TRBV18 with TRBJ2-1, with D perhaps matching TRBD2 (5 bases). The clonotype originates from a human donor with aplastic anemia. Material for sequencing was sorted CD4+, CD8+, or CD8+CD57+ T cells (not recorded which) from PBMCs. The chain's CDR3 is CASSPSSYEQFF. DNA of the CDR3: TGTGCCAGCTCACCATCTAGCTATGAGCAGTTCTTC.